This record covers a single TCR beta chain. No antigen is known for it. The CDR3 length is 14 residues. Unmatched junction bases numbered 2, after V lost 5 bases and J lost 2 bases. These data belong to a study of response to subunit inactivated influenza vaccine. General study results and limits: T cells newly recruited by each seasonal influenza vaccination are few, the authors suggested.

TCRdb reprocessed the RT-PCR reads via MiXCR and lists one record per CDR3 protein. Of 450,000 to 700,000 distinct CDR3 sequences detected, approximately 14% appear once; the ten largest clones hold 11%. J is TRBJ2-2 and V is TRBV12-3 or TRBV12-4; TRBD2 aligns across 7 bases. The sample was PBMCs from blood, taken roughly 12 days after vaccination. The receptor was isolated from a man over 45 who received an inactivated influenza vaccine. The CDR3 reads CASSSGTNTGELFF. CDR3 DNA sequence: TGTGCCAGCAGTAGCGGGACTAACACCGGGGAGCTGTTTTTT.